These T cell receptor beta chains were read from a single sample in a study of HIV-infected patients and healthy controls. TCRdb recomputed calls from the 5' RACE reads with MiXCR, one row per CDR3 protein. The data contain 10,000 to 11,000 distinct CDR3 sequences, more than 9% of them singletons. Sequenced material: blood, taken before antiretroviral therapy. These receptors all stem from an adult with HIV infection. CDR3s leave out the opening cysteine and the closing phenylalanine or tryptophan. The D gene is left open where the match is weak.

v_call: TRBV9; j_call: TRBJ2-3; d_call: TRBD1; cdr3_length: 13; cdr3_aa: ASSGDRGPTDTQY
v_call: TRBV5-1; j_call: TRBJ2-3; d_call: -; cdr3_length: 10; cdr3_aa: ASSLGADTQY
v_call: TRBV19; j_call: TRBJ1-2; d_call: -; cdr3_length: 14; cdr3_aa: ASSTSDRASAYGYT
v_call: TRBV4-3; j_call: TRBJ2-1; d_call: TRBD2; cdr3_length: 13; cdr3_aa: ASSPTSGITNEQF
v_call: TRBV7-3; j_call: TRBJ2-7; d_call: TRBD1; cdr3_length: 13; cdr3_aa: ASSLMGQGRYEQY
v_call: TRBV15; j_call: TRBJ1-1; d_call: -; cdr3_length: 14; cdr3_aa: ATSTIMREADTEAF
v_call: TRBV4-1; j_call: TRBJ2-3; d_call: -; cdr3_length: 13; cdr3_aa: ASSQARTHTDTQY
v_call: TRBV13; j_call: TRBJ1-2; d_call: -; cdr3_length: 12; cdr3_aa: ASSLQGSHYGYT
v_call: TRBV20-1; j_call: TRBJ2-1; d_call: -; cdr3_length: 12; cdr3_aa: SARSAELYNEQF
v_call: TRBV6-5; j_call: TRBJ2-2; d_call: -; cdr3_length: 13; cdr3_aa: ASSYSHRRSGELF
v_call: TRBV14; j_call: TRBJ1-5; d_call: -; cdr3_length: 10; cdr3_aa: ASSQGMRPQH
v_call: TRBV7-2; j_call: TRBJ2-5; d_call: TRBD2; cdr3_length: 14; cdr3_aa: ASSPIAGEREETQY
v_call: TRBV7-2; j_call: TRBJ2-3; d_call: TRBD2; cdr3_length: 14; cdr3_aa: ASSLSSGRGADTQY
v_call: TRBV5-1; j_call: TRBJ2-3; d_call: TRBD1; cdr3_length: 13; cdr3_aa: ASSLTGGMADTQY
v_call: TRBV20-1; j_call: TRBJ2-5; d_call: -; cdr3_length: 11; cdr3_aa: SAEPWDQETQY
v_call: TRBV7-2; j_call: TRBJ2-1; d_call: TRBD2; cdr3_length: 10; cdr3_aa: ASGLASNEQF
v_call: TRBV28; j_call: TRBJ2-1; d_call: TRBD2; cdr3_length: 12; cdr3_aa: ASSLAGDHIEQF
v_call: TRBV20-1; j_call: TRBJ2-2; d_call: TRBD2; cdr3_length: 13; cdr3_aa: SAARREGNTGELF
v_call: TRBV7-2; j_call: TRBJ2-3; d_call: TRBD2; cdr3_length: 15; cdr3_aa: ASSPHMGTSGGDTQY
v_call: TRBV6-5; j_call: TRBJ2-6; d_call: TRBD1; cdr3_length: 20; cdr3_aa: ASSYRHGSGTGPFSGANVLT
v_call: TRBV30; j_call: TRBJ2-2; d_call: -; cdr3_length: 10; cdr3_aa: AWSVRVGELF
v_call: TRBV3-1; j_call: TRBJ2-5; d_call: TRBD2; cdr3_length: 13; cdr3_aa: ASSHGLAGWETQY
v_call: TRBV29-1; j_call: TRBJ2-3; d_call: TRBD2; cdr3_length: 12; cdr3_aa: SVIQRGGEDTQY
v_call: TRBV20-1; j_call: TRBJ2-5; d_call: -; cdr3_length: 13; cdr3_aa: SARGGRDHPWTQY
v_call: TRBV9; j_call: TRBJ2-5; d_call: -; cdr3_length: 11; cdr3_aa: ASSAGAIETQY
v_call: TRBV3-1; j_call: TRBJ1-2; d_call: -; cdr3_length: 13; cdr3_aa: ASSQAAEPNYGYT
v_call: TRBV14; j_call: TRBJ2-1; d_call: -; cdr3_length: 10; cdr3_aa: ASSPTRTKQF
v_call: TRBV20-1; j_call: TRBJ2-6; d_call: -; cdr3_length: 11; cdr3_aa: SAKGAGANVLT
v_call: TRBV7-3; j_call: TRBJ2-6; d_call: -; cdr3_length: 16; cdr3_aa: ASSLTGRAGSGANVLT
v_call: TRBV12-3/TRBV12-4; j_call: TRBJ1-1; d_call: -; cdr3_length: 11; cdr3_aa: ASSSSTNTEAF
v_call: TRBV4-2; j_call: TRBJ2-1; d_call: TRBD2; cdr3_length: 13; cdr3_aa: ASSQEASGYNEQF
v_call: TRBV27; j_call: TRBJ1-4; d_call: -; cdr3_length: 12; cdr3_aa: ASSLYSGNGKLF
v_call: TRBV18; j_call: TRBJ2-1; d_call: -; cdr3_length: 11; cdr3_aa: ASSVSLRDEQF
v_call: TRBV12-3/TRBV12-4; j_call: TRBJ2-1; d_call: -; cdr3_length: 12; cdr3_aa: ASSPIPMGGEQF
v_call: TRBV19; j_call: TRBJ2-5; d_call: -; cdr3_length: 10; cdr3_aa: ATSGEWETQY
v_call: TRBV24-1; j_call: TRBJ2-2; d_call: -; cdr3_length: 10; cdr3_aa: ATSIDTGELF
v_call: TRBV5-1; j_call: TRBJ2-5; d_call: TRBD1; cdr3_length: 14; cdr3_aa: ASSLGIGQAEETQY
v_call: TRBV19; j_call: TRBJ2-3; d_call: TRBD1; cdr3_length: 13; cdr3_aa: ASRKGTGLTDTQY
v_call: TRBV24-1; j_call: TRBJ2-3; d_call: -; cdr3_length: 15; cdr3_aa: ATSPTSMGAYGDTQY
v_call: TRBV6-5; j_call: TRBJ1-1; d_call: TRBD1; cdr3_length: 13; cdr3_aa: ASSPIDRVGTEAF
v_call: TRBV7-9; j_call: TRBJ2-1; d_call: -; cdr3_length: 13; cdr3_aa: AIPRGGVSYNEQF
v_call: TRBV6-1; j_call: TRBJ2-1; d_call: -; cdr3_length: 15; cdr3_aa: ASSPLSMAGTGSEQF
v_call: TRBV20-1; j_call: TRBJ2-1; d_call: TRBD2; cdr3_length: 13; cdr3_aa: SARGRTSVSSEQF
v_call: TRBV5-1; j_call: TRBJ2-3; d_call: TRBD2; cdr3_length: 14; cdr3_aa: ASSPGLAGEVDTQY
v_call: TRBV29-1; j_call: TRBJ2-5; d_call: TRBD2; cdr3_length: 16; cdr3_aa: SVESGLAGSVGGETQY